This entry describes one TCR beta chain. The entry originates in a study of T cells in Graves' hyperthyroidism and ophthalmopathy. The CDR3 runs to 14 residues. From germline, CDR1 is SGHDN and CDR2 FVKESK. Trimming removed 2 bases from V and 9 bases from J; junction bases left unmatched: 3. The TCR beta CDR3 regions underwent amplification using RNA transcripts as the source. The HTBI primer set drove a first-round RT-PCR of the TCR CDR3. TCRdb ran MiXCR on the multiplex PCR reads and lists one entry per CDR3 protein. Among some 350,000 distinct CDR3 sequences, roughly 15% were seen once, and the ten largest hold about 21%.

This sequence was found in a woman aged 55-69 years with Graves' ophthalmopathy. Source material: blood. V usage is TRBV14 and J usage is TRBJ2-1; the match to TRBD2 covers 11 bases. DNA of the CDR3: TGTGCCAGCAGCCAATCACTAGCGGGAGTTGAGCAGTTCTTC. Encoded protein: CASSQSLAGVEQFF.